Listed below are T cell receptor beta chains from one sample, sequenced in a study of blood T cell repertoires in COVID-19. Libraries were prepared by immunoSEQ multiplex PCR; TCRdb keeps only in-frame clonotypes and omits some of them. The table shows nearly 300,000 clones, with 85% to 90% occurring only once. The sample consisted of PBMCs or T cells enriched from blood (not recorded which). The origin of the receptors is a woman in her forties or fifties who had been exposed to COVID-19. Each CDR3 is given without its conserved first and last residue.

cdr3_aa | cdr3_length | j_call | v_call
AWSRGSGQPQH | 11 | TRBJ1-5 | TRBV30
ASSITGMNTEAF | 12 | TRBJ1-1 | TRBV19
ASSFGANTEAF | 11 | TRBJ1-1 | TRBV7-2
ASRISTGGGGEQY | 13 | TRBJ2-7 | TRBV27
ASSRNEQF | 8 | TRBJ2-1 | TRBV28
ASSFGPDNKNIQY | 13 | TRBJ2-4 | TRBV27
ASSQGGGASSTDTQY | 15 | TRBJ2-3 | TRBV3-1/TRBV3-2
ASSRDRGTEAF | 11 | TRBJ1-1 | TRBV12-3/TRBV12-4
ATSRGGAANTGELF | 14 | TRBJ2-2 | TRBV15
ASSGTGGGYT | 10 | TRBJ1-2 | TRBV27
ASSLIPGQGAGYGYT | 15 | TRBJ1-2 | TRBV5-1
SVTVQGRDTEAF | 12 | TRBJ1-1 | TRBV29-1
ASSISVFTEAF | 11 | TRBJ1-1 | TRBV19
ASSEASRTGANVLT | 14 | TRBJ2-6 | TRBV2
ASSPRGMGGYT | 11 | TRBJ1-2 | TRBV3-1/TRBV3-2
ASRRGIQPQH | 10 | TRBJ1-5 | TRBV28
AISESYRGTDTQY | 13 | TRBJ2-3 | TRBV10-3
ASSSTDQETQY | 11 | TRBJ2-5 | TRBV11-2
ASSLGRLAGVGSYNEQF | 17 | TRBJ2-1 | TRBV5-1
ASSQAVAGTGPETQY | 15 | TRBJ2-5 | TRBV4-1
ASRSPSGANVLT | 12 | TRBJ2-6 | TRBV19
ASSRDSYSNQPQH | 13 | TRBJ1-5 | TRBV6-4
ASVVETGVGTEAF | 13 | TRBJ1-1 | TRBV6-5
ASSQPGVGEAF | 11 | TRBJ1-1 | TRBV3-1/TRBV3-2
ASRKAGGDYGYT | 12 | TRBJ1-2 | TRBV27
ASSIRTGAYEQY | 12 | TRBJ2-7 | TRBV19
ASSRGITSGSYEQY | 14 | TRBJ2-7 | TRBV4-1
ASSTTRQGPLSGANVLT | 17 | TRBJ2-6 | TRBV19
AILRQSYNEQF | 11 | TRBJ2-1 | TRBV2
ASSQDQGMREKLF | 13 | TRBJ1-4 | TRBV3-1/TRBV3-2
AISGGRGTNTGELF | 14 | TRBJ2-2 | TRBV10-3
ASSPRGRGEQY | 11 | TRBJ2-7 | TRBV6-5
ASSLRGTSQLEQF | 13 | TRBJ2-1 | TRBV28
ASSQDQTGLDIQY | 13 | TRBJ2-4 | TRBV4-2
ASSEGTQPQH | 10 | TRBJ1-5 | TRBV19
ASTGQGWTEAF | 11 | TRBJ1-1 | TRBV5-1
ASSLADQPQH | 10 | TRBJ1-5 | TRBV12-3/TRBV12-4
ASSYLLGDTQY | 11 | TRBJ2-3 | TRBV6-5
ASSAGHSSNYGYT | 13 | TRBJ1-2 | TRBV2
ASSFGGQPQH | 10 | TRBJ1-5 | TRBV28
ASSSTGTGLFEQY | 13 | TRBJ2-7 | TRBV11-3
ASSLASTGEATGYT | 14 | TRBJ1-2 | TRBV11-2
ASLPTAGGKEQY | 12 | TRBJ2-7 | TRBV6-5
ASSLQGGTGELF | 12 | TRBJ2-2 | TRBV28
ASSLEAGKRGYGYT | 14 | TRBJ1-2 | TRBV7-2
ASSLELAGGTEQF | 13 | TRBJ2-1 | TRBV5-1
ASSPPSTDTQY | 11 | TRBJ2-3 | TRBV28
ASSYQADTQY | 10 | TRBJ2-3 | TRBV6-2/TRBV6-3
ASRTSQGNGNTIY | 13 | TRBJ1-3 | TRBV28
ASSLVLLANYGYT | 13 | TRBJ1-2 | TRBV5-6
ASSLGGTGSNEKLF | 14 | TRBJ1-4 | TRBV5-1
ASSARVRETQY | 11 | TRBJ2-5 | TRBV2
ASSEDTDEAF | 10 | TRBJ1-1 | TRBV7-9
ASSLYLKNIQY | 11 | TRBJ2-4 | TRBV28
ASSQDPGGVKTFKNIQY | 17 | TRBJ2-4 | TRBV4-1
ASSSLRGYNEQF | 12 | TRBJ2-1 | TRBV7-8
ASSDRDRKSLIYGYT | 15 | TRBJ1-2 | TRBV6-4
ASSLGQSSGNTIY | 13 | TRBJ1-3 | TRBV5-4